This entry lists 18 T cell receptor beta chains sequenced from one sample in a study of cytomegalovirus exposure and HLA in healthy donors. Both 60 Vbeta primers and 13 Jbeta primers went into the PCR. Profiling relied on immunoSEQ multiplex PCR, and the TCRdb table lists in-frame clones only, not all of them. The data contain 90,000 to 120,000 clones, over 70% of them seen just once; the ten biggest clones take up more than 2%. The sequenced sample consisted of PBMCs. All receptors come from a young man in good health and CMV-seronegative.

The V and J genes are TRBV5-1 and TRBJ2-5, with 12 bases lining up with TRBD2. The CDR3 extends over 20 amino acids. V trimming: 3 bases; J trimming: 9 bases; junction bases outside the gene matches: 24. Germline CDR1 reads SGHRS; CDR2 reads YFSETQ. In DNA, the CDR3 is TGCGCCAGCAGCTCCCCACCGAGGACTAGCGGGGCCACCTCCCCCGTGGCCCAGTACTTC. Translated: CASSSPPRTSGATSPVAQYF.

The chain is built from TRBV6-4 and TRBJ2-2, with 10 bases fitting TRBD1. Unmatched junction bases numbered 2, after V lost 0 bases and J lost 7 bases. This CDR3 has 15 residues. Germline V gene sequence: CDR1 MRHNA, CDR2 SNTAGT. In DNA, the CDR3 is TGTGCCAGCAGTGACTCGACAGGGGGCGGCGGGGAGCTGTTTTTT. This codes for CASSDSTGGGGELFF.

The CDR3 nucleotides read TGCGCCAGCATAGGGGCAGGTGCTAACTATGGCTACACCTTC. It is translated as CASIGAGANYGYTF. The chain couples TRBV5-1 to TRBJ1-2; D might be TRBD1 (5 bases). Germline V CDR1 and CDR2: SGHRS, YFSETQ. V was pared by 6 bases and J by 0 bases, with 12 bases between. The CDR3 is 14 amino acids.

This chain uses TRBV10-2 with TRBJ2-2; D gene uncertain. Germline-derived CDR1 and CDR2 are WSHSY and SAAADI. V was cut by 6 bases and J by 5 bases, with 10 bases left in between. CDR3 length: 13 amino acids. The CDR3 reads CASRSDLTGELFF. The CDR3 nucleotides read TGCGCCAGCAGATCCGACTTGACCGGGGAGCTGTTTTTT.

The chain couples TRBV2 to TRBJ2-2, with 13 bases that match TRBD2. V dropped 6 bases and J dropped 6; count of bases not matched to a gene: 4. This CDR3 is 15 amino acids long. Germline CDR1 is SNHLY and CDR2 is FYNNEI. CDR3 protein: CASSQGLAGSGELFF. CDR3 sequence (DNA): TGTGCCAGCAGCCAGGGACTAGCGGGATCCGGGGAGCTGTTTTTT.

The rearrangement uses TRBV28 and TRBJ2-7; possibly TRBD2 for D (5 bases). The V and J ends lost 3 bases and 5 bases respectively, with 8 bases between them. This CDR3 spans 12 amino acids. The germline V gene has CDR1 MDHEN and CDR2 SYDVKM. Written as DNA, the CDR3 is TGTGCCAGCAGTTTTTTCGGGGACGAGCAGTACTTC. Residues: CASSFFGDEQYF.

The chain uses TRBV10-3 and TRBJ2-7; 11 nucleotides align to TRBD2. CDR1 ENHRY and CDR2 SYGVKD come from the germline V gene. Trimming took 4 bases from V and 3 from J; bases not matched to a gene: 5. The CDR3 spans 15 residues. The CDR3 DNA reads TGTGCCATCAGTGGCCCTAGCGGGGGGAACTACGAGCAGTACTTC. It is translated as CAISGPSGGNYEQYF.

V usage is TRBV5-1 and J usage is TRBJ2-1, with D tentatively TRBD2 (6 bases). Germline CDR1 and CDR2: SGHRS and YFSETQ. CDR3 length: 15 amino acids. V gave up 4 bases and J gave up 8 bases, with 19 bases separating them. CDR3 loop: CASSKDYPGLDEQFF. Written as DNA, the CDR3 is TGCGCCAGCAGCAAGGACTACCCGGGGCTGGATGAGCAGTTCTTC.

This clone showed up just once. The chain couples TRBV12-1 to TRBJ1-2. TRBV12-1 is termed a pseudogene. This CDR3 is 9 amino acids long. The CDR3 is CASSSMRTF. In DNA, the CDR3 is TGTGCCAGCAGCTCGATGCGCACCTTC.

The rearrangement joins TRBV5-1 to TRBJ2-2; tentatively, D is TRBD1 (6 bases). The CDR3 is made up of 13 amino acids. Trimming removed 5 bases from V and 4 bases from J, with 9 bases in between. Looked up from germline, CDR1 is SGHRS and CDR2 is YFSETQ. CDR3 residues: CASRDSSTGELFF. CDR3 in DNA: TGCGCCAGCAGGGACAGTTCCACCGGGGAGCTGTTTTTT.

V is TRBV10-3 and J is TRBJ2-5; D call uncertain. CDR3 length: 12 amino acids. CDR1 is ENHRY and CDR2 is SYGVKD in the germline V gene. Trimming cost V 3 bases and J 2 bases, with 4 bases left between them. CDR3 DNA: TGTGCCATCAGTGACCCTCAAGAGACCCAGTACTTC. It is translated as CAISDPQETQYF.

The chain combines TRBV12-2 with TRBJ2-3; TRBD2 is the table's D call and was not checked against the DNA. TRBV12-2 is labeled a pseudogene. The CDR3 contains 15 residues. Here the CDR3 DNA reads TGTGCAAGTCTCCCCCCCTTGGAGGGGCCAGATACGCAGTATTTT. Translating gives CASLPPLEGPDTQYF.

The CDR3 region is CASSFPPRQGGNTEAFF. The CDR3 DNA reads TGTGCCAGCAGCTTCCCCCCCCGACAGGGGGGGAACACTGAAGCTTTCTTT. This rearrangement joins TRBV7-8 to TRBJ1-1; 9 bases are shared with TRBD1. Unmatched junction bases numbered 9, after V lost 3 bases and J lost 1 base. From germline, CDR1 is SGHVS and CDR2 FQNEAQ. The CDR3 runs to 17 residues.

In DNA form, the CDR3 reads TGTGCCATCAGTGAGGGACTACAAGGCCCCTACAATGAGCAGTTCTTC. Translating it yields CAISEGLQGPYNEQFF. The V call is TRBV10-3, the J call TRBJ2-1; TRBD2 might be the D (6 bases). Germline V lookup: CDR1 ENHRY, CDR2 SYGVKD. The CDR3 has 16 amino acids. Trimming shortened V by 2 bases and J by 2 bases, and 13 bases separated the two germline ends.

This clone is a singleton in its sample. The chain combines TRBV9 with TRBJ2-1; 9 positions match TRBD2. The CDR3 contains 15 residues. The ends lost 0 bases at V and 5 bases at J; junction bases unmatched: 3. Germline values: CDR1 SGDLS, CDR2 YYNGEE. The CDR3 DNA follows: TGTGCCAGCAGCGTAGTTGCTAGCGGGAACAATGAGCAGTTCTTC. This gives the protein CASSVVASGNNEQFF.

This chain uses TRBV28 with TRBJ2-3; 9 positions agree with TRBD2. V lost 2 bases, J lost 2 bases, and 2 bases stayed unmatched. The CDR3 extends over 15 amino acids. The V gene's germline CDR1 is MDHEN and CDR2 SYDVKM. This chain's CDR3 is CASSLGGRVTDTQYF. CDR3 bases: TGTGCCAGCAGTTTAGGCGGGAGGGTCACAGATACGCAGTATTTT.

This rearrangement joins TRBV12-5 to TRBJ2-7, with TRBD1 matching over 9 bases. Germline V gene lookup returns CDR1 LGHNT and CDR2 FRNRAP. CDR3 size: 15 residues. Trimming cost V 6 bases and J 6 bases; bases outside gene matches: 12. The CDR3: CASGSAGTGITEQYF. In DNA, the CDR3 is TGTGCTAGTGGATCGGCCGGGACAGGGATAACCGAGCAGTACTTC.

This chain connects TRBV30 to TRBJ1-5, with 8 bases fitting TRBD1. From germline, CDR1 is GTSNPN and CDR2 SVGIG (reference sequence). The CDR3 is 13 residues long. V lost 2 bases and J lost 7; bases outside the gene matches: 4. The CDR3 loop reads CAWSIRGLQPQHF. DNA for the CDR3: TGTGCCTGGAGTATCAGGGGGCTCCAGCCCCAGCATTTT.